Shown below are 3 T cell receptor beta chains from a single sample sequenced in a study of T cells in Graves' hyperthyroidism and ophthalmopathy. Amplification targeted TCR beta CDR3 regions from RNA transcripts. HTBI primers drove first-round RT-PCR of the TCR CDR3. TCRdb processed the multiplex PCR reads anew with MiXCR; each CDR3 protein has one entry. The data hold 220,000 or so distinct CDR3 sequences, with about 15% observed a single time. The sample comprised blood. The receptor source for this set is a woman aged 18 to 35 with Graves' ophthalmopathy.

This clonotype has a count of ten or more. The chain joins TRBV5-1 to TRBJ1-2; 9 nucleotides line up with TRBD1. Trimming at V came to 3 bases and at J to 7 bases, leaving 4 bases not matched to a gene. The CDR3 is made up of 13 amino acids. Germline CDR1 and CDR2: SGHRS and YFSETQ. CDR3 loop: CASSWGQGSGYTF. CDR3 bases: TGCGCCAGCAGCTGGGGACAGGGTAGTGGCTACACCTTC.

This clonotype has at least ten counts. V is TRBV30 and J is TRBJ1-2; no clear D. The V end lost 2 bases, the J end lost 4 bases, and 11 bases lay between the germline ends. CDR3 length equals 13 residues. The V gene's germline CDR1 is GTSNPN and CDR2 SVGIG (reference sequence). In DNA form, the CDR3 reads TGTGCCTGGAGTAAGGGTCCAGGCTATGGCTACACCTTC. Protein: CAWSKGPGYGYTF.

This clonotype was counted many times. The chain couples TRBV7-2 to TRBJ2-7, with TRBD2 identical over 11 bases. This CDR3 has 17 amino acids. With 4 bases clipped from V and 2 bases from J, the junction kept 10 bases outside the gene matches. From germline, CDR1 is SGHTA and CDR2 FQGNSA. The CDR3 is CASSSGTSGLYPYEQYF. In DNA form, the CDR3 reads TGTGCCAGCAGCTCCGGGACTAGCGGCCTCTATCCCTACGAGCAGTACTTC.